The next 30 T cell receptor beta chains were all read from a single sample in a study of regulatory T cells in long-lasting Graves disease. Time point in this sample: newly diagnosed GD, antithyroid drugs for less than 3 months. The TCR library was made from RNA that had been extracted from PBMCs in TRIzol. Combining iRepertoire HTBI primers with Arm-PCR of CDR3 regions, the authors built TCR beta libraries. A single record per CDR3 protein comes from TCRdb applying MiXCR to the multiplex PCR reads. The sample records some 370,000 distinct CDR3 sequences, around 11% being singletons. The data were also submitted as part of a second study, on T cells in Graves' hyperthyroidism and ophthalmopathy.

The source was peripheral blood mononuclear cells (PBMCs), collected at new diagnosis, from a patient treated with antithyroid drugs. Source of these receptors: a woman aged 18-29 years with Graves disease.

This clonotype was counted many times. This chain links TRBV7-8 with TRBJ2-2; 9 bases match TRBD2. V gave up 5 bases and J gave up 5 bases; unmatched junction bases: 6. Germline values: CDR1 SGHVS, CDR2 FQNEAQ. The length of the CDR3 is 15 residues. CDR3 amino acids: CASSRDGLATGELFF. CDR3 coding DNA: TGTGCCAGCAGCAGAGACGGACTAGCGACCGGGGAGCTGTTTTTT. Full variable domain (remainder filled in from reference TRBV7-8 and TRBJ2-2): GAGVSQSPRYKVAKRGQDVALRCDPISGHVSLFWYQQALGQGPEFLTYFQNEAQLDKSGLPSDRFFAERPEGSVSTLKIQRTQQEDSAVYLCASSRDGLATGELFFGEGSRLTVL.

This clonotype was recorded at least ten times. The chain combines TRBV12-3 or TRBV12-4 with TRBJ2-2; D is ambiguous. CDR3 length: 14 amino acids. The V and J ends lost 10 bases and 6 bases respectively, with 18 bases between them. The CDR3 loop reads CANSDGIYPGELFF. The CDR3 DNA reads TGTGCCAACTCTGATGGGATCTATCCCGGGGAGCTGTTTTTT.

This clonotype was seen at least ten times. J is TRBJ2-7 and V is TRBV7-2; TRBD2 agrees at 8 bases. CDR1 is SGHTA, CDR2 FQGNSA, per germline. With V trimmed by 5 bases and J by 5 bases, 5 bases remained unmatched. The CDR3 runs to 13 residues. For the CDR3, the DNA is TGTGCCAGCAGCGCGGGGGGCAGGGACGAGCAGTACGTC. Its protein product is CASSAGGRDEQYV.

In its sample, this clonotype was seen a few times. The chain recombines TRBV6-1 with TRBJ1-3; D ambiguous. This CDR3 has 14 residues. Germline V lookup: CDR1 MNHNS, CDR2 SASEGT. The germline V and J ends were trimmed by 6 bases and 0 bases, with 9 bases remaining between them. The CDR3 nucleotides read TGTGCCAGCAGGCCAACTTTCTCTGGAAACACCATATATTTT. It encodes CASRPTFSGNTIYF.

As DNA, the CDR3 is TGCGCCAGCAGCCAAGATTCCAGCGCGAACACCGGGGAGCTGTTTTTT. The encoded protein is CASSQDSSANTGELFF. J is TRBJ2-2 and V is TRBV4-3; D is unclear. V dropped 0 bases and J dropped 0 bases, with 8 bases sitting between them. The CDR3 totals 16 residues. Germline V lookup: CDR1 LGHNA, CDR2 YSLEER.

This clonotype was detected ten times or more. The rearrangement links TRBV10-1 to TRBJ2-3; TRBD1 matches at 8 bases. V trimming: 5 bases; J trimming: 0 bases; junction bases outside the gene matches: 4. CDR3 size: 15 residues. The V gene's germline CDR1 is WNHNN and CDR2 SYGVQD (reference sequence). The chain's CDR3 is CASSSTGDSTDTQYF. Here the CDR3 DNA reads TGCGCCAGCAGTTCGACAGGGGACAGCACAGATACGCAGTATTTT.

This clonotype was found many times. The chain recombines TRBV28 with TRBJ1-2; D remains unclear. The CDR3 is made up of 14 amino acids. The V and J ends lost 5 bases and 2 bases respectively, with 12 bases between them. Germline assignment: CDR1 MDHEN and CDR2 SYDVKM. For the CDR3, the DNA is TGTGCCAGCAGTAGGCGGCAGCCGAACTATGGCTACACCTTC. Translation gives CASSRRQPNYGYTF.

This chain uses TRBV29-1 with TRBJ2-1; weak D call: TRBD2 (5 bases). Germline loops: CDR1 SQVTM, CDR2 ANQGSEA. This CDR3 region has 13 residues. The germline V and J ends were trimmed by 7 bases and 8 bases, with 18 bases remaining between them. The CDR3 nucleotides are TGCAGCGCCCTCCTAATATTTAGCGATGAGCAGTTCTTC. This gives the protein CSALLIFSDEQFF.

This clonotype was recorded at least ten times. This rearrangement joins TRBV7-2 to TRBJ2-1; TRBD2 matches 7 bases. This CDR3 spans 14 amino acids. With V trimmed by 4 bases and J by 8 bases, 8 bases remained unmatched. Germline lookup yields CDR1 SGHTA and CDR2 FQGNSA. CDR3 sequence: CASSSNGGSDEQFF. The CDR3 DNA follows: TGTGCCAGCAGCTCCAACGGGGGGTCAGATGAGCAGTTCTTC.

Many counts were recorded for this clonotype. The chain uses TRBV2 and TRBJ2-7, with a tentative D call TRBD2 (5 bases). V shed 1 base and J shed 4 bases, with 11 bases lying between them. Germline V gene sequence: CDR1 SNHLY, CDR2 FYNNEI. The CDR3 sequence is 14 residues long. CDR3 in DNA: TGTGCCAGCAGTGAAGGCAGAGGGCAATACGAGCAGTACTTC. Amino acids: CASSEGRGQYEQYF.

This clonotype was detected only a few times. The gene calls are TRBV12-3 or TRBV12-4 and TRBJ1-2; 8 nucleotides line up with TRBD1. The CDR3 spans 13 residues. V lost 5 bases, J lost 8 bases, and 7 bases stayed unmatched. Here the CDR3 reads CASSGQGTMGYTF. DNA of the CDR3: TGTGCCAGCAGTGGACAGGGAACTATGGGCTACACCTTC.

This clonotype showed up many times. This chain uses TRBV20-1 with TRBJ2-3, with 7 bases lining up with TRBD2. This CDR3 spans 15 amino acids. Germline V gene lookup returns CDR1 DFQATT and CDR2 SNEGSKA (reference sequence). J was trimmed by 0 bases and V by 6 bases; bases with no gene match: 9. The DNA for the CDR3 is TGCAGTGCGGCGGGAGACCTACAAAGCACAGATACGCAGTATTTT. Its protein product is CSAAGDLQSTDTQYF.

This clonotype occurred many times. At one of its ends the junction is not consistent with the germline gene, which may arise from a read error. The rearrangement uses TRBV14 and TRBJ2-1; no reliable D call. There are 15 residues in the CDR3. In germline, CDR1 is SGHDN, CDR2 FVKESK. The CDR3 is CASSQGPPSFNEQFF. CDR3 DNA: TGTGCCAGCAGCCAAGGCCCTCCCTCCTTCAATGAGCAGTTCTTC.

Ten or more counts support this clonotype. CDR3 sequence: CASSLSISGAVGTEAFF. In nucleotides, the CDR3 is TGTGCCAGCAGTTTATCGATTTCTGGGGCTGTGGGTACTGAAGCTTTCTTT. The V and J genes are TRBV27 and TRBJ1-1; a weak D match, TRBD1 (5 bases). Trimming removed 0 bases at V and 5 bases at J, with 19 bases between. The CDR3 totals 17 residues. Germline V gives CDR1 MNHEY, CDR2 SMNVEV (reference sequence).

In this sample, this clonotype turned up many times. The rearrangement uses TRBV11-1 and TRBJ2-6; tentative D call: TRBD1 (6 bases). This CDR3 comprises 15 residues. The ends were cut back, 7 bases at V and 2 bases at J, with 12 bases in the middle. Germline V lookup: CDR1 SGHAT, CDR2 FQDESV (reference sequence). The CDR3 region is CASTNRATGANVLTF. DNA for the CDR3: TGTGCCAGCACTAACAGGGCAACTGGGGCCAACGTCCTGACTTTC.

This clonotype was seen a single time. At one of its ends the junction is not consistent with the germline gene, which may arise from a read error. The genes are TRBV4-1 and TRBJ2-5; the D is unclear. Germline CDR1 is MGHRA and CDR2 is YSYEKL. The CDR3 extends over 14 amino acids. In DNA, the CDR3 is TGCGCCAGCAGCCAAGTGTGGATACAAGAGACCCAGCACTTC. It specifies CASSQVWIQETQHF.

This clonotype was found many times. The rearrangement uses TRBV27 and TRBJ1-4; perhaps TRBD1 as D (6 bases). Germline CDR1 and CDR2: MNHEY and SMNVEV (reference sequence). This CDR3 spans 17 amino acids. The ends were cut back, 5 bases at V and 2 bases at J, with 18 bases in the middle. The CDR3 loop reads CASSERGGGMTNEKLFF. In DNA, the CDR3 is TGTGCCAGCAGTGAACGAGGAGGGGGGATGACTAATGAAAAACTGTTTTTT. Supplemented by reference TRBV27 and TRBJ1-4, the full variable domain reads EAQVTQNPRYLITVTGKKLTVTCSQNMNHEYMSWYRQDPGLGLRQIYYSMNVEVTDKGDVPEGYKVSRKEKRNFPLILESPSPNQTSLYFCASSERGGGMTNEKLFFGSGTQLSVL.

This clonotype was seen at least ten times. The chain carries TRBV12-3 or TRBV12-4 and TRBJ1-2; no clear D. The CDR3 extends over 14 amino acids. Trimming left V 5 bases short and J 5 bases short, with 15 bases between. CDR3 amino acids: CASSLEVGRYGYTF. In DNA, the CDR3 is TGTGCCAGCAGTCTAGAAGTAGGACGGTATGGCTACACCTTC.

This clonotype was observed many times. The DNA of the CDR3 is TGCAGTGCTAAATCCTGGGTGTCCTACGAGCAGTACGTC. It yields the protein CSAKSWVSYEQYV. This rearrangement joins TRBV20-1 to TRBJ2-7; D ambiguous. Trimming removed 4 bases at V and 1 base at J, with 11 bases between. The CDR3 extends over 13 amino acids. Germline V gene sequence: CDR1 DFQATT, CDR2 SNEGSKA (reference sequence).

This clonotype was picked up many times. The DNA of the CDR3 is TGTGCCAGCAGTTTTGGACTAGCTGGTAATGAGCAGTTCTTC. It is translated as CASSFGLAGNEQFF. The chain couples TRBV12-3 or TRBV12-4 to TRBJ2-1; 8 positions agree with TRBD2. The CDR3 is made up of 14 amino acids. V gave up 3 bases and J gave up 7 bases; unmatched junction bases: 5.

This clonotype occurred many times. The CDR3 region has the DNA TGCAGCGTTGAACAGGGTGACAGTCAAATTGAAGCTTTCTTT. The encoded protein is CSVEQGDSQIEAFF. The rearrangement uses TRBV29-1 and TRBJ1-1; TRBD1 is a possible D gene (5 bases). The germline V gene encodes CDR1 SQVTM and CDR2 ANQGSEA. The CDR3 extends over 14 amino acids. V was cut by 2 bases and J by 7 bases, with 17 bases left in between.

The J gene is TRBJ2-1, the V gene TRBV20-1; 12 nucleotides align to TRBD2. The CDR3 totals 15 residues. V shed 2 bases and J 3 bases; nucleotides not matched to a gene: 2. Germline loops: CDR1 DFQATT, CDR2 SNEGSKA (reference sequence). Here the CDR3 DNA reads TGCAGTGCTAGACTAGCGGGGGGGCTCTACAATGAGCAGTTCTTC. This gives the protein CSARLAGGLYNEQFF.

This clonotype was picked up one time. This rearrangement joins TRBV29-1 to TRBJ1-3, with D possibly TRBD1 on 5 matching bases. The CDR3 contains 13 residues. V was shortened by 6 bases and J by 0 bases, with 9 bases between the two germline ends. CDR1 and CDR2 (germline): SQVTM, ANQGSEA. CDR3 coding DNA: TGCAGCGTAGAGACAGACTCTGGAAACACCATATATTTT. Protein sequence: CSVETDSGNTIYF. Drawing the rest from reference TRBV29-1 and TRBJ1-3, the complete variable domain is SAVISQKPSRDICQRGTSLTIQCQVDSQVTMMFWYRQQPGQSLTLIATANQGSEATYESGFVIDKFPISRPNLTFSTLTVSNMSPEDSSIYLCSVETDSGNTIYFGEGSWLTVV.

This clonotype was observed at least ten times. The V and J genes are TRBV7-2 and TRBJ2-7; 8 positions agree with TRBD1. Per the germline V gene, CDR1 is SGHTA and CDR2 is FQGNSA. With 0 bases clipped from V and 6 bases from J, the junction kept 7 bases outside the gene matches. CDR3 length: 15 amino acids. The CDR3 reads CASSLASGGTGEQYF. CDR3 coding DNA: TGTGCCAGCAGCTTAGCGTCAGGGGGCACGGGCGAGCAGTACTTC.

This clonotype was observed a few times. V usage is TRBV7-3 and J usage is TRBJ2-2; maybe TRBD1 (7 bases). Per the germline V gene, CDR1 is SGHTA and CDR2 is FQGTGA. This CDR3 comprises 17 residues. Trimming left V 5 bases short and J 2 bases short, with 18 bases between. This chain's CDR3 is CASSPPGRGENTGELFF. DNA for the CDR3: TGTGCCAGCAGCCCGCCCGGCAGGGGGGAAAACACCGGGGAGCTGTTTTTT.

There are many counts of this clonotype. The chain employs TRBV11-2 and TRBJ2-7; weak D call: TRBD2 (5 bases). The CDR3 runs to 14 residues. Trimming took off 2 bases at V and 3 bases at J, with 11 bases between the two ends. The germline V gene has CDR1 SGHAT and CDR2 FQNNGV. The CDR3 DNA sequence: TGTGCCAGCAGCTTAACGGAGGTCCTCTACGAGCAGTACTTC. This gives the protein CASSLTEVLYEQYF.

This clonotype was counted at least ten times. The germline gene is not matched at one end of the junction; a read error may be the cause. The chain combines TRBV4-1 with TRBJ1-5; no clear D. Germline loops: CDR1 MGHRA, CDR2 YSYEKL. The CDR3 consists of 13 residues. The CDR3 DNA is TGTGCCAGCAGCCAAGATAGGCAGCAGCCCCAGCATTTT. Translation: CASSQDRQQPQHF.

The chain carries TRBV4-3 and TRBJ2-1, with 12 bases matching TRBD2. There are 16 residues in the CDR3. Losses at the gene ends were 0 bases for V and 7 bases for J; bases not matched to a gene: 4. CDR1 is LGHNA, CDR2 YSLEER, per germline. The CDR3 nucleotides read TGCGCCAGCAGCCAAGATCTAGCGGGGGGGCCAAATGAGCAGTTCTTC. This translates into CASSQDLAGGPNEQFF.

Many counts were recorded for this clonotype. The chain employs TRBV2 and TRBJ1-6; D gene uncertain. The CDR3 totals 16 residues. Germline CDR1 is SNHLY and CDR2 is FYNNEI. V was cut by 3 bases and J by 0 bases, with 9 bases left in between. The CDR3 region is CASSDRGSSYNSPLHF. As DNA, the CDR3 is TGTGCCAGCAGTGACCGTGGAAGCTCCTATAATTCACCCCTCCACTTT.

This clonotype was recorded many times. The chain has TRBV20-1 and TRBJ1-1; 10 nucleotides align to TRBD1. V shed 0 bases, J shed 0 bases, and the junction held 7 bases outside the gene matches. The CDR3 spans 17 residues. Germline CDR1 is DFQATT and CDR2 is SNEGSKA (reference sequence). The CDR3 loop is CSARDRGTGALNTEAFF. The CDR3 DNA reads TGCAGTGCTAGAGATCGGGGGACAGGGGCTTTGAACACTGAAGCTTTCTTT.